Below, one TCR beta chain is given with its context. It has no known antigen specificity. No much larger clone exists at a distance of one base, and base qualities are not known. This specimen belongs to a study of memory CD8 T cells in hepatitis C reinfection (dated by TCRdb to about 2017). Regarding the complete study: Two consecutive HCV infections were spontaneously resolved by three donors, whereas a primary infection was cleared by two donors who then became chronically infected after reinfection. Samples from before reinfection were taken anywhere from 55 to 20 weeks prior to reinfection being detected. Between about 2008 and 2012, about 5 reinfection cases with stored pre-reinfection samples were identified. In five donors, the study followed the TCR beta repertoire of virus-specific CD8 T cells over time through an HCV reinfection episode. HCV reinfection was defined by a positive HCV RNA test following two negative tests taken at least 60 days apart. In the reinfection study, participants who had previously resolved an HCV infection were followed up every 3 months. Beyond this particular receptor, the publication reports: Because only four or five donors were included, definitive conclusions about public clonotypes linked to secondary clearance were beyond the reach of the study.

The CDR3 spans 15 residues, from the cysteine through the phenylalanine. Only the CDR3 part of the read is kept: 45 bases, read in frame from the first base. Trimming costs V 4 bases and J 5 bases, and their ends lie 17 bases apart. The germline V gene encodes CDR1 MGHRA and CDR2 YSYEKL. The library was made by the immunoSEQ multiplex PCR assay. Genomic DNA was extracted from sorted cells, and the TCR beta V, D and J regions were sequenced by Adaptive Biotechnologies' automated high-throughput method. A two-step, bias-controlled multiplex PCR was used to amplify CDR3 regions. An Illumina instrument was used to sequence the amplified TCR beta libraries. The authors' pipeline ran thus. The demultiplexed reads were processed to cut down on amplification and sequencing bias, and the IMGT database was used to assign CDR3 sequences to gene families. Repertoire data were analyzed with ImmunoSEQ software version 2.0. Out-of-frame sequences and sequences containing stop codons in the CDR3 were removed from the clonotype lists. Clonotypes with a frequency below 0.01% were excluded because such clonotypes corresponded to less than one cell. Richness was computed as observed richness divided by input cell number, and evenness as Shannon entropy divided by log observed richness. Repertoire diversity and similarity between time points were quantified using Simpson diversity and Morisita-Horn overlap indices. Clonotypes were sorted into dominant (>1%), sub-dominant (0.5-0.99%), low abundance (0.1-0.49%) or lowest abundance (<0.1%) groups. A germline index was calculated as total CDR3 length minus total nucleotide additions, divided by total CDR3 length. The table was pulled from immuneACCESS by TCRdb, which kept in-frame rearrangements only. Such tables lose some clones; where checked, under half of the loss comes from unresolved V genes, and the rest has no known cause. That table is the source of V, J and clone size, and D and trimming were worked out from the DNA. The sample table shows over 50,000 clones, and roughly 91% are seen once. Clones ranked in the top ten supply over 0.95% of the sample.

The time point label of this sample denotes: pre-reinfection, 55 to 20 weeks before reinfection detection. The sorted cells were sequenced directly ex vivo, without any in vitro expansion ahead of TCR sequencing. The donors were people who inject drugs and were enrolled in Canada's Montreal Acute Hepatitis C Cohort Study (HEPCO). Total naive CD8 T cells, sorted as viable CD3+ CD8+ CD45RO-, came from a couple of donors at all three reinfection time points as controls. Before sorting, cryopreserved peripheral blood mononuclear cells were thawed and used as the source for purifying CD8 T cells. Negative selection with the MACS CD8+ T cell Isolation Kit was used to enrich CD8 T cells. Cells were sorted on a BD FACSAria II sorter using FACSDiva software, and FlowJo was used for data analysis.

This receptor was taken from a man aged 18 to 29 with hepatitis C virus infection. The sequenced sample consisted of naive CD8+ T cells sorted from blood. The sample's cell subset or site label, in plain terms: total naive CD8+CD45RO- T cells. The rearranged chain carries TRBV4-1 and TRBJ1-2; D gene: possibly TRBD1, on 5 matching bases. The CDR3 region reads CASSPTSDMVYGYTF. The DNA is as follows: TGCGCCAGCAGCCCAACCTCGGACATGGTGTATGGCTACACCTTC.